Below are 2 T cell receptor beta chains sequenced from a single sample in a study of OX40 agonist ivuxolimab in advanced cancers. TCRdb keeps only in-frame clones here, not all; method: immunoSEQ multiplex PCR. The data hold 30,000 to 45,000 clones, with around 87% observed a single time. The specimen comprised CD4+ or CD8+ T cells sorted from blood, sampled in a trial of the OX40 agonist ivuxolimab. The receptor source for this set is an adult with an advanced solid tumor such as melanoma, head and neck, liver or kidney cancer.

This clone showed up just once. The chain combines TRBV5-6 with TRBJ2-7; TRBD1 matches at 9 bases. J gave up 2 bases and V 4 bases, and 16 bases lay outside the gene matches. The CDR3 is 18 residues long. CDR1 is SGHDT and CDR2 is YYEEEE in the germline V gene. The CDR3 region is CASSTLTGQGKKAYEQYF. CDR3 in DNA: TGTGCCAGCAGCACACTCACGGGACAGGGTAAAAAGGCCTACGAGCAGTACTTC.

V is TRBV19 and J is TRBJ2-1, with D unresolved. The germline V gene has CDR1 LNHDA and CDR2 SQIVND (reference sequence). The CDR3 runs to 13 residues. V was cut by 10 bases and J by 5 bases, with 15 bases left in between. CDR3 nucleotides: TGTGCCACTGCCAAGGGTTTCCACAATGAGCAGTTCTTC. This gives the protein CATAKGFHNEQFF.